This is a list of T cell receptor beta chains from one sample in a study of shared T cell receptors in the human thymus. TCRdb's table, derived via immunoSEQ multiplex PCR, lists solely in-frame clones and lacks some. The sample has approximately 580,000 clones, 75% to 85% seen once. The sample also formed part of further work on human thymus T cells.

What was sequenced was thymocytes. Every receptor here comes from a boy less than two years old with a congenital heart defect. Both conserved end residues are part of each CDR3. The D gene is left open where the match is weak. Clone size is given for some rows only: seen once, a few or many times, or a class if the clone is expanded.

V gene: TRBV30
J gene: TRBJ2-7
CDR3 length: 15
clone size: few
D gene: -
CDR3 protein: CAWSGVFDPPYEQYF
CDR3 DNA: TGTGCCTGGAGCGGGGTGTTCGACCCCCCTTACGAGCAGTACTTC

V gene: TRBV4-3
J gene: TRBJ2-7
CDR3 length: 14
clone size: -
D gene: TRBD1
CDR3 protein: CASSPRTGGYEQYF
CDR3 DNA: TGCGCCAGCAGCCCTCGGACAGGGGGCTACGAGCAGTACTTC

V gene: TRBV15
J gene: TRBJ2-3
CDR3 length: 15
clone size: once
D gene: -
CDR3 protein: CASEQGLEGMDTQYF
CDR3 DNA: TGTGCCTCCGAGCAGGGGCTAGAGGGTATGGATACGCAGTATTTT

V gene: TRBV7-8
J gene: TRBJ1-1
CDR3 length: 15
clone size: -
D gene: TRBD1
CDR3 protein: CASSPHRGLGTEAFF
CDR3 DNA: TGTGCCAGCAGCCCCCACAGGGGGCTCGGCACTGAAGCTTTCTTT

V gene: TRBV15
J gene: TRBJ1-5
CDR3 length: 14
clone size: -
D gene: -
CDR3 protein: CATSRRGPHQPQHF
CDR3 DNA: TGTGCCACCAGCAGAAGGGGCCCGCATCAGCCCCAGCATTTT

V gene: TRBV7-9
J gene: TRBJ2-3
CDR3 length: 15
clone size: -
D gene: TRBD1
CDR3 protein: CASSLARGRIDTQYF
CDR3 DNA: TGTGCCAGCAGCTTAGCGAGGGGGCGCATAGATACGCAGTATTTT

V gene: TRBV5-1
J gene: TRBJ2-3
CDR3 length: 21
clone size: -
D gene: TRBD2
CDR3 protein: CASSPNGGGLAPQSHTDTQYF
CDR3 DNA: TGCGCCAGCAGCCCCAATGGAGGGGGACTAGCACCACAGTCCCACACAGATACGCAGTATTTT

V gene: TRBV27
J gene: TRBJ1-1
CDR3 length: 12
clone size: -
D gene: -
CDR3 protein: CATSSRNTEAFF
CDR3 DNA: TGTGCCACCTCCTCTAGGAACACTGAAGCTTTCTTT

V gene: TRBV10-3
J gene: TRBJ1-5
CDR3 length: 13
clone size: -
D gene: -
CDR3 protein: CAISVNSNQPQHF
CDR3 DNA: TGTGCCATCAGTGTAAATAGCAATCAGCCCCAGCATTTT

V gene: TRBV7-8
J gene: TRBJ2-5
CDR3 length: 19
clone size: once
D gene: -
CDR3 protein: CASSFPDRGLAGGKETQYF
CDR3 DNA: TGTGCCAGCAGCTTCCCTGACAGGGGACTTGCGGGAGGGAAGGAGACCCAGTACTTC

V gene: TRBV19
J gene: TRBJ2-1
CDR3 length: 15
clone size: -
D gene: TRBD1
CDR3 protein: CASSRRDRDHNEQFF
CDR3 DNA: TGTGCCAGTAGTAGGCGGGACAGGGACCACAATGAGCAGTTCTTC

V gene: TRBV16
J gene: TRBJ1-1
CDR3 length: 16
clone size: -
D gene: -
CDR3 protein: CASSQIKKGPNTEAFF
CDR3 DNA: TGTGCCAGCAGCCAAATCAAGAAGGGGCCGAACACTGAAGCTTTCTTT

V gene: TRBV7-6
J gene: TRBJ2-7
CDR3 length: 17
clone size: once
D gene: TRBD1
CDR3 protein: CASSSVRDRVGGYEQYF
CDR3 DNA: TGTGCCAGCAGCTCGGTTAGGGACAGGGTAGGGGGGTACGAGCAGTACTTC

V gene: TRBV9
J gene: TRBJ2-7
CDR3 length: 12
clone size: -
D gene: TRBD1
CDR3 protein: CASGPPLGQKYF
CDR3 DNA: TGTGCCAGCGGACCTCCTTTGGGACAGAAGTACTTC

V gene: TRBV4-1
J gene: TRBJ2-3
CDR3 length: 16
clone size: -
D gene: TRBD2
CDR3 protein: CASSVARESRTDTQYF
CDR3 DNA: TGCGCCAGCAGCGTAGCGCGGGAGTCCCGCACAGATACGCAGTATTTT

V gene: TRBV15
J gene: TRBJ1-4
CDR3 length: 15
clone size: few
D gene: -
CDR3 protein: CATSGSPMGIEKLFF
CDR3 DNA: TGTGCCACCAGCGGCAGTCCTATGGGCATTGAAAAACTGTTTTTT

V gene: TRBV27
J gene: TRBJ2-2
CDR3 length: 17
clone size: -
D gene: TRBD2
CDR3 protein: CASSLLASGANTGELFF
CDR3 DNA: TGTGCCAGCAGTTTATTAGCTAGCGGAGCTAACACCGGGGAGCTGTTTTTT

V gene: TRBV28
J gene: TRBJ2-7
CDR3 length: 15
clone size: -
D gene: TRBD1
CDR3 protein: CASRIPNRGLDEQYF
CDR3 DNA: TGTGCCAGCAGAATTCCTAACAGGGGGTTGGACGAGCAGTACTTC

V gene: TRBV28
J gene: TRBJ2-7
CDR3 length: 14
clone size: -
D gene: -
CDR3 protein: CASSCPSDGYEQYF
CDR3 DNA: TGTGCCAGCAGTTGCCCTAGCGACGGCTACGAGCAGTACTTC

V gene: TRBV9
J gene: TRBJ2-1
CDR3 length: 15
clone size: -
D gene: -
CDR3 protein: CASSVALDRTNEQFF
CDR3 DNA: TGTGCCAGCAGCGTAGCCTTGGACAGAACCAATGAGCAGTTCTTC

V gene: TRBV18
J gene: TRBJ2-7
CDR3 length: 13
clone size: few
D gene: -
CDR3 protein: CASSGGQYYEQYF
CDR3 DNA: TGTGCCAGCTCAGGGGGACAATATTACGAGCAGTACTTC